This T cell receptor (beta chain) was identified in a study of cytomegalovirus exposure and HLA in healthy donors (dated by TCRdb to 2016 to 2017). About the study as a whole: According to an earlier analysis of around 600 of the donors, 150 million to 200 million T cells yielded 90 million to 130 million unique TCR beta sequences and about 300 Gb of sequence data. Donor age, sex, ethnicity and CMV serostatus were compiled alongside the repertoire data. The study used immunosequencing to profile the T cell repertoires of about 670 subjects and linked those repertoires to cytomegalovirus serostatus. To predict cytomegalovirus infection status, the study brought together high-throughput TCR immunosequencing, statistical association of individual TCRs with disease status, and machine learning. Every discovery cohort repertoire had been produced on one sequencing platform. Four to six DR-DQ haplotypes were handled as single units for association and clustering because linkage in the cohort was strong. The study aimed to test whether signatures of past pathogen exposure could be identified by cataloging public T cell receptors. A later analysis re-examined previously published TCR beta repertoires from roughly 720 donors and added high-resolution HLA genotyping to investigate patterns of TCR occurrence. An earlier analysis of approximately 500 of the donors applied high-throughput TCR beta sequencing to assess whether each TCR beta V gene segment acted as functional or pseudogenic. A later genetic analysis took genome-wide SNP genotypes for about 55% of the roughly 700 donors and used that subset as a discovery cohort. Rather than drawing on any new phenotypic data, the later analysis identified candidate immune exposures from TCR beta sequences and the way those sequences occurred across donors. Among some 410 genotyped donors of the cohort, an average of 235,054 unique TCR beta nucleotide sequences were sequenced per donor, roughly a sixth of them non-productive. Roughly 300 gigabases of sequencing data and 70 million to 100 million unique TCR sequences were included in an early release covering about 620 HLA-typed donors. Besides the first cohort of roughly 700 subjects, a separate validation cohort made up of roughly 130 different subjects was used. HLA typing covered class I and class II loci at four-digit resolution. The number of typed donors differed by locus: roughly 620-630 for A, B, C, DRB1 and DQB1; roughly 510 for DQA1; around 580 for DPA1; and around 470 for DPB1. Of the 300 to 450 genotyped donors, about 84% fell in the genetic ancestry cluster associated with self-reported Caucasian donors.

Beyond this particular receptor, the publication reports: According to a later analysis, parvovirus B19, influenza, CMV and Epstein-Barr virus appeared linked to several top co-occurrence clusters. The study listed approximately 160 TCR beta chains as associated with cytomegalovirus. Compared with equally common non-associated chains, HLA-associated TCR beta chains in a later analysis were more clonally expanded and had lower generation probabilities. In vitro tests confirmed that a few of the cytomegalovirus-associated TCR beta chains recognize cytomegalovirus antigens. Because HLA typing was unavailable for some donors at each locus, only the typed subset was used in association tests. In both the original and validation cohorts, the classifier was reported to diagnose cytomegalovirus status with high specificity and sensitivity. A further reported finding was that TCR beta sequences accurately predicted the HLA-A and HLA-B alleles for most subjects in the first cohort. At a false discovery rate of 0.05, a later analysis linked around 15,000 TCR beta sequences to specific HLA alleles. In an earlier analysis of fewer than 700 of the donors, most TCR beta V segments appeared in productive rearrangements about 90% or about 30% of the time, broadly matching IMGT annotations. Linkage disequilibrium might explain the correlated functional status among segregating V segments, but an unknown experimental factor could not be ruled out. The presence/absence analyses assumed that sequencing depth was roughly uniform across donors, and that assumption may not be true. The 87-base-pair reads could not distinguish some IMGT-functional V segments, including TRBV6-2 and TRBV6-3, so those segments were excluded. The earlier analysis of 587 of the donors excluded fewer than 20 rarely observed V segments, including chromosome 9 orphons, because counts were too low. Strong co-occurrence of HLA alleles, especially DR and DQ, made assigning TCR associations to individual alleles difficult. CMV serostatus was the only immune exposure information available for the cohort. Across donors, most TCR sequences were observed very rarely, whereas some public TCRs were present in many individuals. According to a later analysis, TCR association rates differed among HLA loci, with DRB1 alleles showing the most associated TCRs and HLA-C alleles showing the fewest. In a later genetic analysis, a missense DCLRE1C variant was associated with V-gene and J-gene trimming of TCR beta chains, and the association was replicated in an independent cohort. According to a later genetic analysis, donors in an Asian-associated ancestry cluster had fewer N-insertions in productive TCRs than the roughly 700-donor mean. It was suggested by the authors that the approach could potentially be generalized to other disease states and immunological phenotypes. In this cohort, only TCR beta chains were sequenced, and detectable features were limited by the absence of alpha or paired-chain data. A later analysis found that most CMV-associated TCR beta chains appeared HLA-restricted, with HLA associations seemingly driven largely by CMV exposure. The sequencing pipeline was judged likely to have produced a cluster of highly shared sequence variants as a technical artifact.

Regarding this clone: The antigen it binds to is not known. It has no much larger one-base neighbor in the sample; base qualities were not kept.

The cohort was made up of 666 healthy bone marrow donors. At the time of sampling, every cohort member was nominally healthy, though immune exposures that went unrecorded were likely present. The donor tested CMV seronegative, placing the donor among the roughly 400 seronegative members of the cohort. Every donor gave a peripheral blood sample, and the peripheral blood mononuclear cells from that sample were used for TCR beta sequencing. The Qiagen DNeasy Blood Extraction Kit was used to extract genomic DNA from the blood cell samples. Libraries were made using the immunoSEQ multiplex PCR assay. For the multiplex PCR, a mixture combining 60 forward primers for TCR Vbeta segments and 13 reverse primers for TCR Jbeta segments was used. A multiplex PCR assay on genomic DNA amplified the CDR3 region of rearranged TCR beta genes. Amplified TCR beta libraries were sequenced as 87-base-pair reads on the Illumina HiSeq System. Per the source publication's procedure: In a later analysis, roughly 80 million unique TCR beta chains were counted across the 690 or so repertoires, and around 11 million of these chains were shared by at least two donors. A nearest-neighbor algorithm error-corrected the raw reads and collapsed the reads into unique sequences, merging closely related sequences to remove PCR and sequencing errors. Alignment of CDR3 sequences to IMGT reference sequences was used to assign V, D and J gene segments. For a sequence to be retained, a match of at least six nucleotides to both a V gene segment and a J gene segment was required. A rearrangement counted as productive if the CDR3 had no stop codons and remained in frame with V and J, and every other rearrangement counted as non-productive. Following IMGT convention, CDR3 was defined as the stretch from the second conserved V-encoded cysteine to the conserved J-encoded phenylalanine. Sequences without an unambiguous match to a single V gene segment were excluded from the earlier analysis of 450 to 650 of the donors. In an earlier analysis of approximately 560 of the donors, a V segment was called functional when productive rearrangements were above 56.7%, and segregating when the standard deviation between donors exceeded 5%. A statistical classification framework was developed to diagnose cytomegalovirus status using the catalog of TCR beta chain sequences. In a later analysis, TCR nucleotide sequences were compared against IMGT/GENE-DB human TR gene sequences so that V and J genes could be assigned. A later analysis assigned CDR3 sequences and most-parsimonious VDJ recombination scenarios with the TCRdist pipeline. In a later analysis, each TCR beta chain was defined by its CDR3 amino acid sequence together with its V-gene family, and reads without a unique V-gene family were excluded. In a later analysis, 500 to 650 highly shared, low-generation-probability nucleotide sequences were removed to address suspected cross-contamination and a sequencing artifact. For each public chain, a later analysis derived a clonal expansion index from normalized ranks of inferred template counts within each repertoire. Generation probabilities in a later analysis came from a VDJ recombination model fitted to out-of-frame rearrangements, and those results were checked against IGoR. In a later analysis, hypergeometric tests were used to score TCR-TCR, TCR-HLA and TCR-CMV co-occurrence, with a repertoire-size bias correction applied to TCR pairs. To estimate false discovery rates, a later analysis permuted the HLA or CMV assignments 20 times. A later analysis grouped co-occurring TCRs with DBSCAN, adding TCRdist sequence similarity when clustering within HLA-allele-positive subsets. Repertoires with fewer than 30,000 or more than 120,000 public chains were left out of co-occurrence clustering, as were about 5 repertoires with anomalous nucleotide sharing. TCRdb took this table from immuneACCESS and kept in-frame rearrangements with V and J called. Such tables lack part of the clones; where checked against another copy, unresolved V genes explain under half of the gap, and the rest is unexplained. V and J calls and clone size come straight from that table; D and trimming were deduced from the DNA. The sample has around 100,000 clones on record, around 66% of them singletons. Of the sample, around 3.5% falls within the top ten clones.

The CDR3 sequence holds 14 residues, the cysteine and phenylalanine included. The read is trimmed to its CDR3 DNA, 42 bases read in frame from base 1. Cut back by 0 bases and 2 bases, the V and J ends lie 5 bases apart. Taken from the germline V gene, the CDR1 and CDR2 loops are MNHEY and SVGAGI. Recombination connected TRBV6-5 to TRBJ1-5; tentative D gene TRBD1, with 5 bases matching. This clonotype originated in a woman between 50 and 59 years old in good health and CMV-seronegative. The specimen was PBMCs. The CDR3 amino acid sequence is: CASSYSGGNQPQHF. The DNA sequence follows: TGTGCCAGCAGTTACTCAGGGGGCAATCAGCCCCAGCATTTT.